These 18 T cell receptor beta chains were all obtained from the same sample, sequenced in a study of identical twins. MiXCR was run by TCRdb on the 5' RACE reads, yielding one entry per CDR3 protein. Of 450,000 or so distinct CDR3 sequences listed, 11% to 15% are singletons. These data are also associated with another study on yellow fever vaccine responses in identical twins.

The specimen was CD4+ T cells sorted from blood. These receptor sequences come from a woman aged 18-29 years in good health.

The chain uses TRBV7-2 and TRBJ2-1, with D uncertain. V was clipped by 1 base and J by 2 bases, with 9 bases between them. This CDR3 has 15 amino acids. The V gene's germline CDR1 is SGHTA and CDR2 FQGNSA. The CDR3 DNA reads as TGTGCCAGCAGCTTAGTCCGGACCACCTACAATGAGCAGTTCTTC. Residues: CASSLVRTTYNEQFF.

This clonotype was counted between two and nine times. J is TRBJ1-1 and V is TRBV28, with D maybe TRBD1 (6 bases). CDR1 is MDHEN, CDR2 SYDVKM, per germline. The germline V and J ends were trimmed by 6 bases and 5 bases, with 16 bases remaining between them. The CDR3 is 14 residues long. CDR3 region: CASRSQGRGTEAFF. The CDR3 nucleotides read TGTGCCAGCAGGTCGCAGGGGAGGGGAACTGAAGCTTTCTTT.

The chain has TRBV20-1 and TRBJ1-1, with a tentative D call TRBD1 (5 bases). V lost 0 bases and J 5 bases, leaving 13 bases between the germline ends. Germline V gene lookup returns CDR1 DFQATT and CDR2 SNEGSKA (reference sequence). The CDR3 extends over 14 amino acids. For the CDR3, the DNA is TGCAGTGCTAGAGATTCGGGGGGTAGGACTGAAGCTTTCTTT. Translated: CSARDSGGRTEAFF.

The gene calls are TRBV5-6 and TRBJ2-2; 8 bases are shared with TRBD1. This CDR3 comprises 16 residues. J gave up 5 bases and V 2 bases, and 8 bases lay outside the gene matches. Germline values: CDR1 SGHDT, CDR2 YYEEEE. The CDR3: CASSFRQGRKTGELFF. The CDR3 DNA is TGTGCCAGCAGCTTCCGACAGGGGCGAAAGACCGGGGAGCTGTTTTTT.

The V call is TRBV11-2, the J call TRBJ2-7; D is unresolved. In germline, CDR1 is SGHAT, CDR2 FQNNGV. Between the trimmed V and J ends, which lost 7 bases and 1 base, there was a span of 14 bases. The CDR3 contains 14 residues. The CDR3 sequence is CASTTGLLSYEQYF. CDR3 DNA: TGTGCCAGCACCACGGGTCTCCTTTCCTACGAGCAGTACTTC.

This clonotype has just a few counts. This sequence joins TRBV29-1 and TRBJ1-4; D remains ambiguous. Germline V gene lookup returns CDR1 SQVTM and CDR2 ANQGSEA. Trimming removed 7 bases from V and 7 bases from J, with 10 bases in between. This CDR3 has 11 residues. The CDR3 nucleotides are TGCAGCGCCTGGACTGCTGAAAAACTGTTTTTT. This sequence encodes CSAWTAEKLFF.

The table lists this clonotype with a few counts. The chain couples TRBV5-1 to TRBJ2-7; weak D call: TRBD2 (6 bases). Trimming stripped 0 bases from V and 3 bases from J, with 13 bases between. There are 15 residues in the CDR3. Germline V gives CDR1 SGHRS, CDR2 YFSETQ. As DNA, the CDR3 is TGCGCCAGCAGCTTGGAAGGCGGGAAGCTCTACGAGCAGTACTTC. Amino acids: CASSLEGGKLYEQYF.

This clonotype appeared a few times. CDR3 sequence (DNA): TGCAGTTTAGACAGGGGAGTGTCCGGGGAGCTGTTTTTT. Its protein is CSLDRGVSGELFF. J is TRBJ2-2 and V is TRBV20-1; 8 nucleotides match TRBD1. V lost 8 bases and J lost 6; bases outside the gene matches: 8. This CDR3 spans 13 amino acids. The germline V gene encodes CDR1 DFQATT and CDR2 SNEGSKA (reference sequence).

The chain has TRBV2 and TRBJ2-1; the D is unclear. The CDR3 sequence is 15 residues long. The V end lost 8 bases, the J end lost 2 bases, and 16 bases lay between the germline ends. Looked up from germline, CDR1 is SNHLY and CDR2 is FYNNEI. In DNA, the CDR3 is TGTGCCAGCGTCGCGGAGTCAAGCCCCTACAATGAGCAGTTCTTC. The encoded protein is CASVAESSPYNEQFF.

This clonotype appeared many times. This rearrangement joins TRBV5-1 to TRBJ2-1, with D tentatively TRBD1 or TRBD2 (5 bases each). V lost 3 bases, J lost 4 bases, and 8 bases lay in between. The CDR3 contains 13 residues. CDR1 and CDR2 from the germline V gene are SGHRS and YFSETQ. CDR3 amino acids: CASSWGPYNEQFF. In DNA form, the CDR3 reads TGCGCCAGCAGCTGGGGACCTTACAATGAGCAGTTCTTC.

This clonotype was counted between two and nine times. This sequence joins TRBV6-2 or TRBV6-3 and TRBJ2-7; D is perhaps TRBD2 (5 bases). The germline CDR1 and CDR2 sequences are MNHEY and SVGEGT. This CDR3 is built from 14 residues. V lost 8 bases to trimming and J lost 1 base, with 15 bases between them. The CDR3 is CASAEEEPSYEQYF. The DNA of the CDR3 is TGTGCCAGCGCCGAGGAGGAACCATCCTACGAGCAGTACTTC.

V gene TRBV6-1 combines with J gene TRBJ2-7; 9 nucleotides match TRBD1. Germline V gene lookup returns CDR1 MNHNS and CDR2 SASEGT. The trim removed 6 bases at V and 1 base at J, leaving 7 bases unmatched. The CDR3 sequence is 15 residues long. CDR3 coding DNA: TGTGCCAGCAGCCCCGGGACAGGGAGGTCCTACGAGCAGTACTTC. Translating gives CASSPGTGRSYEQYF.

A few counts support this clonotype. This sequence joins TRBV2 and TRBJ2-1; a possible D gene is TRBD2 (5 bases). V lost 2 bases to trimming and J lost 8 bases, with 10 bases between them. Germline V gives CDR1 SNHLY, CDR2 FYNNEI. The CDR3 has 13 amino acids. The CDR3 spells CASSERGTYEQFF. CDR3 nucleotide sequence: TGTGCCAGCAGTGAACGGGGAACCTATGAGCAGTTCTTC.

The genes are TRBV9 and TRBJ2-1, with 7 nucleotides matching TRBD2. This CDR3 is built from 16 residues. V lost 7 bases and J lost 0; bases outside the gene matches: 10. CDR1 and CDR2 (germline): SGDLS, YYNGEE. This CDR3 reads CASPGGGRASYNEQFF. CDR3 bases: TGTGCCAGCCCCGGAGGCGGGAGAGCCTCCTACAATGAGCAGTTCTTC.

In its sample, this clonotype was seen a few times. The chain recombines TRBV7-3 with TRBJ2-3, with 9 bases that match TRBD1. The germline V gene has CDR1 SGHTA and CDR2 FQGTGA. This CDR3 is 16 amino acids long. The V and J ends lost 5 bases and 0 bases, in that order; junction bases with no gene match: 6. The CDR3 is CASSHGQGSSTDTQYF. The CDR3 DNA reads TGTGCCAGCAGCCACGGACAGGGGTCTAGCACAGATACGCAGTATTTT.

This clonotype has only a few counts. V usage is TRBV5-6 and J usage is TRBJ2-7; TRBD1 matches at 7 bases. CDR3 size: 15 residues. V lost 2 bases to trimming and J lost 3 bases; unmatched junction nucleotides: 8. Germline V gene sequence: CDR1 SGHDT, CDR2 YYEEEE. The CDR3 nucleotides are TGTGCCAGCAGCTTTACGGGACAGACCCACTACGAGCAGTACTTC. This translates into CASSFTGQTHYEQYF.

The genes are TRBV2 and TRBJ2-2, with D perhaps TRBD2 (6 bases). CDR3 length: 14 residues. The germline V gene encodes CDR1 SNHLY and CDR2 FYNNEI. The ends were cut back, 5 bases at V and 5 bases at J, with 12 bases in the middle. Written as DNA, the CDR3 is TGTGCCAGCAGTCCTATAGGGAGGACCGGGGAGCTGTTTTTT. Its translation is CASSPIGRTGELFF.

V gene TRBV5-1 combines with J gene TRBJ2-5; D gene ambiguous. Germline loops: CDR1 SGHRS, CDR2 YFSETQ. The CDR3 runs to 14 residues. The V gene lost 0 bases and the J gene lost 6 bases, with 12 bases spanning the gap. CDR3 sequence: CASSLAGQSKTQYF. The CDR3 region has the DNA TGCGCCAGCAGCTTGGCCGGGCAGTCCAAGACCCAGTACTTC.